Detailed here is one T cell receptor beta chain. Its antigen remains undetermined. Base-call qualities are not available, and no considerably larger clone is one nucleotide away. CD8 naive samples were obtained by positive selection for CCR7 among CD45RO-negative cells, yielding a CD45RA+CCR7+ population from which TemRA cells were excluded. Donors were healthy HIV-negative adults with no recently reported acute infections or vaccinations. All donors were Caucasian adults living in Nashville, Tennessee, USA. Blood was obtained by leukapheresis, after which PBMCs were separated by Ficoll-Histopaque density gradient centrifugation and cryopreserved in liquid nitrogen vapor phase. Purity and quantity of every magnetically sorted T cell population were checked by analytical flow cytometry. Each sorted fraction had its genomic DNA isolated and then quantified by UV absorbance on a Nanodrop 2000c. This entry comes from a study of shared clonotypes between healthy human individuals (dated by TCRdb to the early 2020s). For the study in its entirety: A couple of women and a few men aged 18 to 49 years were included in the cohort. For each donor, CD4 naive and CD4 memory were each given three plates, CD8 naive was given two plates, and CD8 memory was given one plate. To estimate repertoire size and how much clonotype sharing occurs between individuals, the study deeply sequenced the blood TCR repertoires of about five healthy adults. To increase sequencing depth and limit assay-specific biases, TCR repertoire library preparation and sequencing were carried out by different laboratories using diverse techniques. Leukapheresis yielded between about 0.94 and 9.5 billion PBMCs per donor.

Using the deep immunoSEQ assay, TCR CDR3 regions were amplified from genomic DNA by multiplex PCR. Extracted genomic DNA from each cell subset was spread evenly across all wells of several immunoSEQ 96-well plates, with each plate serving as a replicate. For sorted subsets, each replicate PCR was loaded with 150 to 250 ng genomic DNA, equivalent to 32,000 or so T cell genomes. Purified libraries were measured with a Qubit 3.0 fluorometer, size-checked on a Bioanalyzer 2100, and measured again with the KAPA Library Quantification kit. Every immunoSEQ 96-well plate was sequenced on a dedicated single-read 150-cycle Illumina NextSeq 550 flow cell. The authors processed their data as follows. Because only junctional sequences without quality scores were contained in the immunoSEQ output, filtering matching that applied to full-length reads could not be performed. To assign V/J genes and CDR3, sequences were annotated against IMGT germline references using PyIR, a Python wrapper for IgBLAST v1.9. Reads with weak V/J assignments (E-value above 1e-6), missing CDR3, stop codons, out-of-frame junctions, or ambiguous translated residues were removed. V3J clonotypes were defined by identical inferred V gene, J gene, and CDR3 amino acid sequence. To compute the percentage overlap between repertoires, the number of shared unique clonotypes was divided by the size of the smaller repertoire. Three approaches were used to assess repertoire richness: RTK rarefaction, the Chao1 estimator, and Recon v2.1 estimates of unobserved clonotypes. For all TCRbeta clonotypes obtained by the gDNA method from four donors, generation probabilities were computed with OLGA. In TCRdb, the immuneACCESS table is reduced to in-frame sequences with V and J assigned. These tables do not hold every clone; where another copy was compared, an unresolved V gene accounts for under half, and the others remain unexplained. V and J calls and clone size follow that table, whereas D and trimming were derived from the DNA. Within this sample are roughly 1,800,000 clones, with about 94% of them counted one time only. The ten largest clones add up to roughly 1.2% of the sample.

V is pared back by 4 bases and J by 8 bases, with 21 bases lying between the germline termini. As encoded in the germline V gene, CDR1 is SGHRS while CDR2 is YFSETQ. Counted from cysteine to phenylalanine, this CDR3 has 15 amino acids. Kept here is only the CDR3 DNA, which spans 45 bases and is read in frame from base 1. Study-level results and caveats: Rarefaction of sorted-subset datasets indicated incomplete sequencing despite the large sequencing depth. Sampling was restricted to blood, and TCR repertoires in tissues likely differ from the TCR repertoires found in blood. Compared with non-shared clonotypes, clonotypes shared by all four sorted-subset donors had higher generation probabilities. The small number of donors limited the genetic and exposure-history diversity represented. Pairwise subsampling led to the expectation that sequencing depth would affect the degree of clonotype sharing among donors. Sharing across several donors was observed for roughly 5.4% of naive CD4, 3.5% of naive CD8, around 2.5% of memory CD4, and around 0.4% of memory CD8 clonotypes. Larger estimated clonotype richness was generally found for naive subsets than for memory subsets.

Recombination connected TRBV5-1 to TRBJ1-2; TRBD1 could be the D gene, as 6 bases match. Material: naive CD8+ T cells sorted from blood. This specimen's cell subset or site label, per the study, means: CD45RA+CCR7+. This receptor was obtained from a man aged 18 to 30 in good health. The DNA sequence follows: TGCGCCAGCAGCCAACCAGGGGACGGACTTGGGGGCTACACCTTC. This sequence encodes CASSQPGDGLGGYTF.